Below, 22 T cell receptor beta chains from the same sample are listed, as sequenced in a study of T cells expressing NK-cell markers. TCRdb reprocessed the 5' RACE reads and reports one entry per CDR3 protein, with no DNA. This repertoire includes 440,000 or so distinct CDR3 sequences. The sample was blood T cells: a sorted CD56 or NKG2C T cell subset, CD4+ or CD8+ T cells, or bulk PBMC T cells (not recorded which). All receptors come from a woman aged 18-70 years in good health.

The chain has TRBV7-6 and TRBJ1-2. Germline lookup yields CDR1 SGHVS and CDR2 FNYEAQ. CDR3 size: 14 residues. The CDR3 loop reads CASSLVGLFYGYTF.

This chain uses TRBV2 with TRBJ1-5; TCRdb reports TRBD1, a call that lacks DNA to check it against. This CDR3 contains 15 residues. From germline, CDR1 is SNHLY and CDR2 FYNNEI. The CDR3: CASSDGQGTNQPQHF.

The rearrangement uses TRBV20-1 and TRBJ2-1; lacking DNA, the TRBD2 call made by TCRdb goes unchecked. CDR1 DFQATT and CDR2 SNEGSKA come from the germline V gene (reference sequence). There are 14 residues in the CDR3. The CDR3 loop is CSARVAGRYNEQFF.

The rearrangement joins TRBV20-1 to TRBJ2-2. The CDR3 spans 14 residues. Germline loops: CDR1 DFQATT, CDR2 SNEGSKA (reference sequence). The CDR3 region is CSAEGPSSTGELFF.

The chain carries TRBV7-8 and TRBJ1-2; checking the TCRdb D call of TRBD1 is not possible without DNA. Looked up from germline, CDR1 is SGHVS and CDR2 is FQNEAQ. The CDR3 loop spans 13 amino acids. The CDR3 here is CASSSDREYGYTF.

The chain carries TRBV9 and TRBJ2-1; TCRdb indicates TRBD1, and absent DNA this call remains unverified. Germline CDR1 reads SGDLS; CDR2 reads YYNGEE. The CDR3 is 15 amino acids. This chain's CDR3 is CASSGGGTPYNEQFF.

The rearrangement links TRBV6-5 to TRBJ2-5; checking the TCRdb D call of TRBD1 is not possible without DNA. Germline values: CDR1 MNHEY, CDR2 SVGAGI. This CDR3 comprises 14 residues. The chain's CDR3 is CASSYEGRGETQYF.

V is TRBV12-3 or TRBV12-4 and J is TRBJ1-3. The CDR3 runs 14 residues. The CDR3 protein is CASSLVQYGNTIYF.

The chain recombines TRBV28 with TRBJ2-7; TCRdb's assignment of TRBD2 cannot be checked, as there is no DNA. CDR3 length equals 14 residues. Germline values: CDR1 MDHEN, CDR2 SYDVKM. CDR3 residues: CASSFSGRTYEQYF.

The chain carries TRBV11-2 and TRBJ1-5; TCRdb calls TRBD1, which cannot be checked without DNA. Germline lookup yields CDR1 SGHAT and CDR2 FQNNGV. This CDR3 contains 14 residues. CDR3 sequence: CASSLDPQNRPQHF.

The chain couples TRBV12-3 or TRBV12-4 to TRBJ1-1. The CDR3 spans 11 residues. The chain's CDR3 is CASISGTEAFF.

The chain couples TRBV6-4 to TRBJ2-3; TCRdb gives TRBD2 as the D gene, but with no DNA this cannot be confirmed. Germline lookup yields CDR1 MRHNA and CDR2 SNTAGT. The CDR3 is 15 residues long. The CDR3 is CASSALGGGTDTQYF.

The chain has TRBV6-1 and TRBJ1-2; TCRdb selects TRBD1, and the lack of DNA leaves this call unchecked. Per the germline V gene, CDR1 is MNHNS and CDR2 is SASEGT. The CDR3 contains 16 residues. The CDR3 spells CASSTGPGTGSYGYTF.

CDR3 protein: CATSPGQGKYNEQFF. This sequence joins TRBV24-1 and TRBJ2-1; TCRdb lists TRBD1, though no DNA is available to test this call. Per germline, CDR1 KGHDR and CDR2 SFDVKD. The CDR3 totals 15 residues.

The chain combines TRBV2 with TRBJ1-6. The CDR3 totals 14 residues. Germline values: CDR1 SNHLY, CDR2 FYNNEI. The CDR3 sequence: CASRLTDHNSPLHF.

J is TRBJ2-5 and V is TRBV12-3 or TRBV12-4; TCRdb selects TRBD2, and the lack of DNA leaves this call unchecked. CDR3 length: 14 amino acids. Here the CDR3 reads CASSSQRGRETQYF.

The chain uses TRBV7-8 and TRBJ2-6; the TCRdb call, TRBD2, lacks DNA for checking. Germline CDR1 and CDR2: SGHVS and FQNEAQ. This CDR3 is 16 amino acids long. CDR3 amino acids: CASSGGMNSGANVLTF.

V usage is TRBV10-3 and J usage is TRBJ2-3; TCRdb's D call of TRBD1 is untestable without DNA. The CDR3 covers 13 residues. CDR1 is ENHRY, CDR2 SYGVKD, per germline. CDR3 sequence: CAITQGLTDTQYF.

V and J are TRBV5-1 and TRBJ2-3; the D call from TCRdb, TRBD1, cannot be confirmed without DNA. The germline V gene encodes CDR1 SGHRS and CDR2 YFSETQ. The CDR3 is 14 residues long. The CDR3 protein is CASSPGASSDTQYF.

The V gene is TRBV2, the J gene TRBJ2-7. The germline CDR1 and CDR2 sequences are SNHLY and FYNNEI. The CDR3 runs to 14 residues. CDR3 region: CASSESADTYEQYF.

The V and J genes are TRBV19 and TRBJ2-1; TCRdb gives TRBD1 as the D gene, but with no DNA this cannot be confirmed. CDR1 is LNHDA and CDR2 is SQIVND in the germline V gene (reference sequence). The CDR3 runs 14 residues. CDR3 residues: CASSMGGRYNEQFF. The entire variable domain, with the rest obtained from reference TRBV19 and TRBJ2-1, is as follows: DGGITQSPKYLFRKEGQNVTLSCEQNLNHDAMYWYRQDPGQGLRLIYYSQIVNDFQKGDIAEGYSVSREKKESFPLTVTSAQKNPTAFYLCASSMGGRYNEQFFGPGTRLTVL.

The chain carries TRBV12-3 or TRBV12-4 and TRBJ2-3; TCRdb's D call of TRBD2 is untestable without DNA. This CDR3 comprises 15 residues. CDR3 protein: CASTAGGGNTDTQYF.